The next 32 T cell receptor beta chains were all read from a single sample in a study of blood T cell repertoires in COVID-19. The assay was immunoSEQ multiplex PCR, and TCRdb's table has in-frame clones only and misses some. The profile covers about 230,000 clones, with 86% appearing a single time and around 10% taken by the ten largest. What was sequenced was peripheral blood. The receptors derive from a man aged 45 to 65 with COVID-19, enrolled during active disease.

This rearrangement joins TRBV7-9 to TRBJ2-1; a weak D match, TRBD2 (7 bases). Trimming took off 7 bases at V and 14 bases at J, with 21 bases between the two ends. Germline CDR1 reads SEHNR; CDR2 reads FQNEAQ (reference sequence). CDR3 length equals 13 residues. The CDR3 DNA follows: TGTGCCAGCAACTGGGAAGGCGGGGGCTCTAAGTTCTTC. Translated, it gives CASNWEGGGSKFF.

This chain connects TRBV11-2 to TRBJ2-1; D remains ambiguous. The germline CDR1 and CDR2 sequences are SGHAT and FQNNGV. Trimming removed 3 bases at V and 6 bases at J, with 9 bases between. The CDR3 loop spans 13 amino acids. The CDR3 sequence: CASSFSSLNEQFF. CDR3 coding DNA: TGTGCCAGCAGCTTTTCTAGTCTCAATGAGCAGTTCTTC. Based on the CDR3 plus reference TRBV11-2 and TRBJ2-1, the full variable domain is EAGVAQSPRYKIIEKRQSVAFWCNPISGHATLYWYQQILGQGPKLLIQFQNNGVVDDSQLPKDRFSAERLKGVDSTLKIQPAKLEDSAVYLCASSFSSLNEQFFGPGTRLTVL.

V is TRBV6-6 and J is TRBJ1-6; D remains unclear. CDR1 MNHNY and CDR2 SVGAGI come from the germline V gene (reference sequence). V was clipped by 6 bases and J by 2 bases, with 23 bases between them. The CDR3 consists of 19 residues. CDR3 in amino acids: CASSRMPPPEGAYNSPLHF. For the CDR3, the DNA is TGTGCCAGCAGCCGAATGCCCCCGCCCGAAGGAGCCTATAATTCACCCCTCCACTTT.

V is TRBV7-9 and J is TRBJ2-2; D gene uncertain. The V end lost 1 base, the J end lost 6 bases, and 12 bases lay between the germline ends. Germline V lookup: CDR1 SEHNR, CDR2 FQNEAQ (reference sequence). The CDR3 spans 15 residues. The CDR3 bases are TGTGCCAGCAGCTTAGTACTACCGCCGGCCGGGGAGCTGTTTTTT. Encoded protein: CASSLVLPPAGELFF.

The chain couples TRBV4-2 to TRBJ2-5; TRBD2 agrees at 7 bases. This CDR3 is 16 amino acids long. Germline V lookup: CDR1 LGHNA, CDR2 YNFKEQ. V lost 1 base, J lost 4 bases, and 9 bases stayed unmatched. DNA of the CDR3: TGTGCCAGCAGCCAAGGTGGCAGCGGGGAGGTAGAGACCCAGTACTTC. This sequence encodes CASSQGGSGEVETQYF.

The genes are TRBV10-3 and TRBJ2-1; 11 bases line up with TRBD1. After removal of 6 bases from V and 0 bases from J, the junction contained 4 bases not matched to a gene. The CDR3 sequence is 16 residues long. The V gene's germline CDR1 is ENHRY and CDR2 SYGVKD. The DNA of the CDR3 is TGTGCCATCAGACCGGGACAGGGGGTCTCCTACAATGAGCAGTTCTTC. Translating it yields CAIRPGQGVSYNEQFF.

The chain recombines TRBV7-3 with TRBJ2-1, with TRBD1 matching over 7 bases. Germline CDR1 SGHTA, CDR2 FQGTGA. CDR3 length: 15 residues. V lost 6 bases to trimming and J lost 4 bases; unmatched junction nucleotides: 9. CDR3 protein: CASSPTGTVYNEQFF. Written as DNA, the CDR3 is TGTGCCAGCAGTCCAACCGGGACAGTATACAATGAGCAGTTCTTC.

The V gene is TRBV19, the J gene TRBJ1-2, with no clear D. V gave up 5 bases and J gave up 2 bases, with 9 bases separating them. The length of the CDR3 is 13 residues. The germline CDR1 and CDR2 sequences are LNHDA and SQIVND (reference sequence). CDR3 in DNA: TGTGCCAGTAGTTGGGCCAAAAACTATGGCTACACCTTC. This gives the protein CASSWAKNYGYTF.

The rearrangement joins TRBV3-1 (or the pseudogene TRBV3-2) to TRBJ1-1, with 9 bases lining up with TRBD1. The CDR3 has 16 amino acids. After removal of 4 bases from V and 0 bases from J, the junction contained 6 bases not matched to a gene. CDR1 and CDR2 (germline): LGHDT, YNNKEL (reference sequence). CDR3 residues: CASSRGQGELNTEAFF. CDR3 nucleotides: TGTGCCAGCAGCCGGGGACAGGGCGAGTTGAACACTGAAGCTTTCTTT.

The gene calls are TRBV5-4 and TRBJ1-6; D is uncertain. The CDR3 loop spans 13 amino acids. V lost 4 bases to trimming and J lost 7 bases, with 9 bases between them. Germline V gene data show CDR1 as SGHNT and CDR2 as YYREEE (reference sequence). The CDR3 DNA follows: TGTGCCAGCAGCATAGACGGGAATTCACCCCTCCACTTT. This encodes CASSIDGNSPLHF.

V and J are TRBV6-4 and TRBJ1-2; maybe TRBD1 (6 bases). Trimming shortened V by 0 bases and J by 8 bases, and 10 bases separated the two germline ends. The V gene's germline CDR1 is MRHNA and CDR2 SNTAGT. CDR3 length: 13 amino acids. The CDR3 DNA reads TGTGCCAGCAGTGACTCGAATCAGGGGGGCTACACCTTC. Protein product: CASSDSNQGGYTF.

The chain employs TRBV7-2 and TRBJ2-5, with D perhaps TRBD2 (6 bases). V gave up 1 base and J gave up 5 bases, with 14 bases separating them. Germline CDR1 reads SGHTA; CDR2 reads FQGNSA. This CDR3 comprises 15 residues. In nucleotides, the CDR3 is TGTGCCAGCAGCTTAGTATCCAGGGCGGGGGAGACCCAGTACTTC. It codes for CASSLVSRAGETQYF.

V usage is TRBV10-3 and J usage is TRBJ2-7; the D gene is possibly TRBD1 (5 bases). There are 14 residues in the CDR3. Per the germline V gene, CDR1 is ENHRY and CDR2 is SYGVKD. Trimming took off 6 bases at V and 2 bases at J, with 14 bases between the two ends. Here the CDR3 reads CAISQQAQTYEQYF. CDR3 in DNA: TGTGCCATCAGCCAACAGGCCCAGACCTACGAGCAGTACTTC.

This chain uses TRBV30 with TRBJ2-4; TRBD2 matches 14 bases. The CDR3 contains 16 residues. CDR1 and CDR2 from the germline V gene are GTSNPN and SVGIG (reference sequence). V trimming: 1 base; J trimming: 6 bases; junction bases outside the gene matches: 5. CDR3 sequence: CAWSEGLAGDRNIQYF. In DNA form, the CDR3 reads TGTGCCTGGAGTGAGGGACTAGCGGGAGACCGAAACATTCAGTACTTC.

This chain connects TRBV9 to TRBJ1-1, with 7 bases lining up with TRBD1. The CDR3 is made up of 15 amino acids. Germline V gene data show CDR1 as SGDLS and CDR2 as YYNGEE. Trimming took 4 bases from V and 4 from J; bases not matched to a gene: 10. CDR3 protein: CASSPQTGYSTEAFF. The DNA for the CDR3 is TGTGCCAGCAGCCCACAGACAGGGTACAGCACTGAAGCTTTCTTT.

CDR3 sequence reads: CASSLFGGMMTEAFF. The CDR3 coding sequence is TGTGCCAGCAGCTTGTTTGGAGGGATGATGACTGAAGCTTTCTTT. The chain combines TRBV5-4 with TRBJ1-1, with D hard to call. Germline-derived CDR1 and CDR2 are SGHNT and YYREEE (reference sequence). Trimming pared 1 base from V and 5 bases from J, leaving 15 bases between. CDR3 length: 15 residues.

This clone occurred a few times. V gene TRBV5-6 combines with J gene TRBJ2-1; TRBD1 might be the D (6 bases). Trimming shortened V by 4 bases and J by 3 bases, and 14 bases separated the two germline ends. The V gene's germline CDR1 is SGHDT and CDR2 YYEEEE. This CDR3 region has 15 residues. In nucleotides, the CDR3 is TGTGCCAGCAGCCGAACAGGGCAAGACTACAATGAGCAGTTCTTC. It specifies CASSRTGQDYNEQFF.

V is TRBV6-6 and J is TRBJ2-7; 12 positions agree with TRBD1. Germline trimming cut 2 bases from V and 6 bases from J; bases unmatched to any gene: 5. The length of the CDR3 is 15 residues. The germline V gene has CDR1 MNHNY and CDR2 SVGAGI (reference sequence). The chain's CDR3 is CASSYTGQGASEQYF. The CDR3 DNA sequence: TGTGCCAGCAGTTACACGGGACAGGGGGCGTCCGAGCAGTACTTC.

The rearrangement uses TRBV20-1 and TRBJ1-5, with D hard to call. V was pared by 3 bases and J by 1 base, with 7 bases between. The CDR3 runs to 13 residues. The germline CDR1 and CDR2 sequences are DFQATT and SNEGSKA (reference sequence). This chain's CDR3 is CSASMGSNQPQHF. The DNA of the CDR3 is TGCAGTGCTAGTATGGGCAGCAATCAGCCCCAGCATTTT.

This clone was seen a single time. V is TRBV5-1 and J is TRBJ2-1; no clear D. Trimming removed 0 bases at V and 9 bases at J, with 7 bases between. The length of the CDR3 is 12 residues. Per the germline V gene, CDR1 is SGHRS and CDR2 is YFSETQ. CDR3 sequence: CASSLATTEQFF. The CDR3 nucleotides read TGCGCCAGCAGCTTGGCCACTACTGAGCAGTTCTTC.

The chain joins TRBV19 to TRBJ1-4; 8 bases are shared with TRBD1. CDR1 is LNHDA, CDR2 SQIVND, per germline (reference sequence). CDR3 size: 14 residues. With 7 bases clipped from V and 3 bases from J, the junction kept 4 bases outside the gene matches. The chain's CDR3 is CASTATGANEKLFF. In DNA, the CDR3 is TGTGCCAGTACCGCGACAGGGGCTAATGAAAAACTGTTTTTT.

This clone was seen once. The CDR3 DNA is TGTGCCAGCAGTTCCCTTGACAGGACGGCTAATGAAAAACTGTTTTTT. This sequence encodes CASSSLDRTANEKLFF. The chain recombines TRBV28 with TRBJ1-4; the D gene is possibly TRBD1 (6 bases). V lost 4 bases and J 3 bases, leaving 15 bases between the germline ends. The CDR3 is 16 amino acids. Per the germline V gene, CDR1 is MDHEN and CDR2 is SYDVKM.

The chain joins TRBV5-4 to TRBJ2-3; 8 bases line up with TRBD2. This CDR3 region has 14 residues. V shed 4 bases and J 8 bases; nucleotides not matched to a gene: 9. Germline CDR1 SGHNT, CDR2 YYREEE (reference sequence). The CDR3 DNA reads TGTGCCAGCAGCCCGACTAGCGAGAGCGGTACGCAGTATTTT. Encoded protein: CASSPTSESGTQYF.

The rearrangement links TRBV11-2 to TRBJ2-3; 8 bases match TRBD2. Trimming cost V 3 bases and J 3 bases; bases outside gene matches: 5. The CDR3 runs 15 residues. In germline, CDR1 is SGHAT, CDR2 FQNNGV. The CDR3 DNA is TGTGCCAGCAGCTTGCGGGGGGCGCGAACAGATACGCAGTATTTT. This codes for CASSLRGARTDTQYF. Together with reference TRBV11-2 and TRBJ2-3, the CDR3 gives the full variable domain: EAGVAQSPRYKIIEKRQSVAFWCNPISGHATLYWYQQILGQGPKLLIQFQNNGVVDDSQLPKDRFSAERLKGVDSTLKIQPAKLEDSAVYLCASSLRGARTDTQYFGPGTRLTVL.

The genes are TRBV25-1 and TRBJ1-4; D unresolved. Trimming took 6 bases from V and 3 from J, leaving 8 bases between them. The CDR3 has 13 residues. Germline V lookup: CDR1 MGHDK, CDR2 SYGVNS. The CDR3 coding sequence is TGTGCCAGCAGCCGACTACCTAATGAAAAACTGTTTTTT. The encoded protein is CASSRLPNEKLFF.

In nucleotides, the CDR3 is TGCGCCAGCAGCTTGGCCGGGACTAGCGTCCATGAGCAGTTCTTC. The encoded protein is CASSLAGTSVHEQFF. The chain has TRBV5-1 and TRBJ2-1; 10 bases agree with TRBD2. The CDR3 is made up of 15 amino acids. Per germline, CDR1 SGHRS and CDR2 YFSETQ. Unmatched junction bases numbered 5, after V lost 0 bases and J lost 8 bases. Based on the CDR3 plus reference TRBV5-1 and TRBJ2-1, the full variable domain is KAGVTQTPRYLIKTRGQQVTLSCSPISGHRSVSWYQQTPGQGLQFLFEYFSETQRNKGNFPGRFSGRQFSNSRSEMNVSTLELGDSALYLCASSLAGTSVHEQFFGPGTRLTVL.

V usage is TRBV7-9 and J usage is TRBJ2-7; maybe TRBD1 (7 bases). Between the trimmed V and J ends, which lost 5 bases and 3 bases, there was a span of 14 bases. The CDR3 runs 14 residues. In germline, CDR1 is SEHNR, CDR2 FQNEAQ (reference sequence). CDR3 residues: CASSHVQGGYEQYF. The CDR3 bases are TGTGCCAGCAGCCACGTCCAGGGGGGCTACGAGCAGTACTTC.

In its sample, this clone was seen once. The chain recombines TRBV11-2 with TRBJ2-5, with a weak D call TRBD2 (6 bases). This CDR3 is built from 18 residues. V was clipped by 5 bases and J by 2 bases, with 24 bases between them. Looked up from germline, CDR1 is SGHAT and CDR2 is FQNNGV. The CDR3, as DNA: TGTGCCAGCAGCCCCGGGTCTTGGGGCGGGGAACATCAAGAGACCCAGTACTTC. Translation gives CASSPGSWGGEHQETQYF.

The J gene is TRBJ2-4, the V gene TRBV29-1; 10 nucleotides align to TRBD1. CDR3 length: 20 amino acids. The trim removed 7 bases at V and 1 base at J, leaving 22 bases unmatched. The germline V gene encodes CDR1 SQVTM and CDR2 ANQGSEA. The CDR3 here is CSARIVDRGLGSFAKNIQYF. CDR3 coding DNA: TGCAGCGCCCGCATCGTTGACAGGGGGCTAGGGAGCTTTGCCAAAAACATTCAGTACTTC. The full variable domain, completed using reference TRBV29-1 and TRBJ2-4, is SAVISQKPSRDICQRGTSLTIQCQVDSQVTMMFWYRQQPGQSLTLIATANQGSEATYESGFVIDKFPISRPNLTFSTLTVSNMSPEDSSIYLCSARIVDRGLGSFAKNIQYFGAGTRLSVL.

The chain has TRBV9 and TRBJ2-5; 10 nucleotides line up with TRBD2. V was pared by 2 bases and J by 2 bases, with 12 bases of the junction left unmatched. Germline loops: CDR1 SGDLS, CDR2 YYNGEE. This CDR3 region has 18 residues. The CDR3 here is CASSVSFGTSASQETQYF. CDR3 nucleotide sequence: TGTGCCAGCAGCGTTAGCTTCGGGACTAGCGCGTCGCAAGAGACCCAGTACTTC.

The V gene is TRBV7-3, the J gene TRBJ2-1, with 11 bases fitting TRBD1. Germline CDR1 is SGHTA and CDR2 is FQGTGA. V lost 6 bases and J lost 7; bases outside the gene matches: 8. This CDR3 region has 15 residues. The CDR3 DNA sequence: TGTGCCAGCAGTCCAGGACAGGGGGCAAAGAATGAGCAGTTCTTC. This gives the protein CASSPGQGAKNEQFF.

CDR3 nucleotides: TGTGCCAGCAGTTTATTTTGGGGTGGGACAGAAAATTCACCCCTCCACTTT. Its protein product is CASSLFWGGTENSPLHF. The chain has TRBV27 and TRBJ1-6, with 7 bases aligning to TRBD1. CDR3 length equals 17 residues. The germline V gene encodes CDR1 MNHEY and CDR2 SMNVEV (reference sequence). V dropped 1 base and J dropped 7; count of bases not matched to a gene: 10.